The clone carrying this T cell receptor beta chain appeared a single time. The data belong to a study of cytomegalovirus exposure and HLA in healthy donors. V lost 10 bases, J lost 2 bases, and 4 bases stayed unmatched. From germline, CDR1 is MNHNS and CDR2 SASEGT. This CDR3 has 13 amino acids. PCR was performed using 60 Vbeta and 13 Jbeta primers. This table comes from immunoSEQ multiplex PCR, and its TCRdb copy is limited to in-frame clones, with some not included. The data show about 220,000 clones, around 80% seen once. Sequencing input: PBMCs. The chain carries TRBV6-1 and TRBJ1-2, with TRBD1 matching over 10 bases. This clonotype originated in a woman in her forties in good health and CMV-seropositive. In nucleotides, the CDR3 is TGTGCCACCGACAGGGGGCTAAACTATGGCTACACCTTC. Protein sequence: CATDRGLNYGYTF.